Sequencing of this T cell receptor beta chain was carried out in a study of cytomegalovirus exposure and HLA in healthy donors. Study information: The approximately 120 validation repertoires, a later analysis reported, used the same platform as the approximately 700 first-cohort repertoires. Study results and limitations: The study labeled more than 150 TCR beta chains cytomegalovirus-associated. Most observed TCR sequences were rare, whereas some public TCRs were detected in many donors.

Remarks on this clone: The antigen is not known.

TCRdb keeps only in-frame clones here, not all; method: immunoSEQ multiplex PCR. Seen here are about 130,000 clones, 70% to 85% observed once, and the top ten hold 25% to 30%. The donors were members of the approximately 120-subject validation cohort (separate from the roughly 700-subject first cohort). After removal of 5 bases from V and 6 bases from J, the junction contained 6 bases not matched to a gene. CDR3 size: 15 residues. CDR1 is SNHLY and CDR2 is FYNNEI in the germline V gene. The TCR sequence derives from a man younger than 45 in good health and CMV-seropositive. The chain employs TRBV2 and TRBJ2-2; TRBD1 matches 10 bases. The sample comprised PBMCs. As DNA, the CDR3 is TGTGCCAGCAGTTCGGGACAGGGGTCCGCCGGGGAGCTGTTTTTT. This sequence encodes CASSSGQGSAGELFF.